This T cell receptor (beta chain) was recorded in a study of T-cell memory formation after mild COVID-19. Overall study: TCR clusters mostly belonged to single donors.

The CDR3 spans 16 residues. The ends were cut back, 2 bases at V and 3 bases at J, with 14 bases in the middle. Germline values: CDR1 LNHNV, CDR2 YYDKDF (reference sequence). This clonotype was observed a few times. Its antigen is not known. TCRalpha and TCRbeta libraries used 5'RACE with constant-segment primers and UMIs. A single record per CDR3 protein comes from TCRdb applying MiXCR to the 5' RACE reads. This table has around 320,000 distinct CDR3 sequences, around 30% appearing once. Study-wide points: A subset of responding clones appeared in pre-infection memory, suggesting cross-reactive memory joined.

The source is an adult woman who had mild COVID-19 (a few samples of this study predate the infection). Cell type and time point are not known. This chain connects TRBV15 to TRBJ2-1; TRBD2 might be the D (5 bases). Sequenced material: PBMCs or a T cell subset sorted from them (not recorded which). The CDR3 DNA is TGTGCCACCAGCAGAACTAGACTCGCTGACTACAATGAGCAGTTCTTC. The encoded protein is CATSRTRLADYNEQFF.